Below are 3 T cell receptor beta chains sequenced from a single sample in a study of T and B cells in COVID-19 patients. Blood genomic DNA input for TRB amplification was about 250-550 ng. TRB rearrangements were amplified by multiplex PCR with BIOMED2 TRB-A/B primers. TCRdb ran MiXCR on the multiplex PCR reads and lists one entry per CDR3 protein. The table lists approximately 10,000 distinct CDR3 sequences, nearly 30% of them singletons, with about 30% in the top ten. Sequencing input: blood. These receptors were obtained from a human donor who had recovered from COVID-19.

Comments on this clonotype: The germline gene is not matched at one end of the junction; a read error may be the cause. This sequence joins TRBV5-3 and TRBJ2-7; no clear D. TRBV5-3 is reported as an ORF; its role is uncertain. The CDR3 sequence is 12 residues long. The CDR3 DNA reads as TGCGCCAGCAGCTCGCTTTTCTACGAGCAGTACTTC. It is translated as CASSSLFYEQYF.

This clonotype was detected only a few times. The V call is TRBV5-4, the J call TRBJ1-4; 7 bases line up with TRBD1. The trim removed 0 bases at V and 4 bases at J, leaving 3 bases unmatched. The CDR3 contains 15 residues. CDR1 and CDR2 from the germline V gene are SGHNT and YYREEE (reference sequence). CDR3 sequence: CASSLAGQSNEKLFF. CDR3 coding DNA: TGTGCCAGCAGCTTGGCGGGACAGAGTAATGAAAAACTGTTTTTT.

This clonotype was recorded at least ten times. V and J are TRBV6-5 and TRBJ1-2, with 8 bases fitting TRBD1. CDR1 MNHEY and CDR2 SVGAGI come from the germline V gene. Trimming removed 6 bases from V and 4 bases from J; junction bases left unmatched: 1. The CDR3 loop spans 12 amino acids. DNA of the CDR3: TGTGCCAGCAGCGGACAGGGCTATGGCTACACCTTC. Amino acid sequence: CASSGQGYGYTF.